This paragraph covers one T cell receptor beta chain sequence. The target antigen is unknown. These data belong to a study of PD-1 blockade in classical Hodgkin lymphoma. Time point indicated: cycle 4 day 1 (C4D1), after five to seven weeks of nivolumab. Every patient had relapsed following autologous stem cell transplantation, and cohorts differed in brentuximab vedotin exposure. Thawed PBMCs yielded CD4+ T cells through magnetic negative selection. The CDR3 is made up of 15 amino acids. Per germline, CDR1 SGHRS and CDR2 YFSETQ. V was clipped by 1 base and J by 3 bases, with 14 bases between them. The protocol was immunoSEQ multiplex PCR, while the TCRdb copy is restricted to in-frame clones and leaves out a portion. The sample shows 25,000 to 35,000 clones, around 80% of them seen only once. Study results and caveats: A reduction in baseline TCR diversity was reportedly seen in newly diagnosed patients relative to healthy donors.

The source was CD4+ T cells from blood, collected before the fourth cycle of nivolumab. The receptor was isolated from a human donor with classical Hodgkin lymphoma. J is TRBJ2-7 and V is TRBV5-1, with D maybe TRBD2 (6 bases). CDR3 coding DNA: TGCGCCAGCAGCTTGAACGGGGGTCTGGTCTACGAGCAGTACTTC. Translation gives CASSLNGGLVYEQYF.